The sequence of this T cell receptor (beta chain) was determined in a study of high-grade serous ovarian cancer treatment subgroups. CDR3 length: 15 residues. Germline loops: CDR1 MNHEY, CDR2 SVGAGI. The V end lost 6 bases, the J end lost 0 bases, and 12 bases lay between the germline ends. The tumor samples were collected prior to definitive surgery or chemotherapy. About this clone: The target antigen is unknown.

Findings and caveats of the study: CDR1 and CDR2 were left unanalyzed; analyses focused on CDR3. TCR relatedness rose with neoantigen level and trended with mutation load.

Sequencing used immunoSEQ multiplex PCR; TCRdb keeps in-frame clones, though not all of them. The sample has approximately 5,700 clones; under 80% are singletons. The sample was tumor tissue. The gene calls are TRBV6-5 and TRBJ1-5, with D maybe TRBD1 (5 bases). The receptor was derived from a human patient with high-grade serous ovarian cancer. CDR3 region: CASSRQRNSNQPQHF. CDR3 nucleotides: TGTGCCAGCAGCCGACAGAGAAATAGCAATCAGCCCCAGCATTTT.